This TCR beta chain originates from a study of blood T cells in healthy people across ages (dated by TCRdb to between 2015 and 2016). As for the study more broadly: In model experiments, template switching captured roughly one uniquely barcoded TCR beta cDNA molecule for every two T cells. To track age-related changes in TCR beta repertoire diversity, the study relied on deep sequencing normalized with unique cDNA molecular identifiers. Donors were grouped into four age groups: young (average roughly 17 years), middle-aged (39), aged (around 60) and long-lived (less than 85). To avoid experimental bias, donors of different ages were distributed randomly across sequencing lanes. Two additional independent replicas of 1 million unique cDNA reads from the same blood draw were analyzed for two donors (one aged 18 to 29 and one aged 80 or older). Overall study outcomes, separate from this receptor: Compared with the aged group, more naive CD4+ T cells, fewer expanded clones and increased TCR diversity were shown by the long-lived group, suggesting age selection. Observed TCR beta diversity per million T cells fell roughly linearly with age, and a significant reduction was already apparent by age approximately 41. Bulk unsorted PBMC profiling prevented conclusive comparison of naive and antigen-experienced compartments. The percentage of naive T cells measured by flow cytometry correlated strongly with observed TCR beta diversity. Total diversity estimates from one million sequenced T cells were considered lower bounds and underestimates. Donor CMV infection status was unknown, potentially confounding age-related changes in expanded clonotypes.

The protocol used for the library was 5' RACE. TCRdb lists the instrument as Illumina HiSeq 2500. A second PCR of about 7 to 12 cycles was run with a J-beta primer mix and a sample-barcoded 5' primer. A template-switch 5' adaptor carrying 12 random nucleotides introduced a unique molecular identifier onto each TCR beta cDNA molecule. At least 3 million CDR3-containing paired-end reads were obtained from each sample. All of the RNA was converted into first-strand cDNA using the Mint cDNA synthesis kit, with a TRBC-specific oligonucleotide serving as the primer. Following uracil-DNA glycosylase treatment, all cDNA underwent a first 18-cycle PCR with the universal primers M1SS and BC2_uni_R. In the original analysis: Each sample was normalized by randomly selecting 1 million high-quality reads, each carrying a distinct molecular identifier. Instead of being binned into consensus sequences, reads with shared molecular identifiers were discarded. MiTCR, set to a Q25 quality threshold and the strictest error-elimination algorithm, was used for CDR3 identification, clonotype clustering and error correction. A nonparametric unseen species model using Euler transformation provided a lower-bound estimate of total TCR beta diversity. The public reads were reprocessed in TCRdb via fastp at Q25 and MiXCR, keeping in-frame beta chains. A single entry per CDR3 protein holds the most common genes and DNA from its merged rows. The V and J calls, along with clone size, are taken from TCRdb and not from the paper's own processing. The sample table contains 1.5 million to 2 million distinct CDR3 sequences; only one count was recorded for roughly 28% of them. 7.7% of the sample is in the top ten clones.

The donors were roughly 38 Caucasian individuals from Russia, aged roughly 6 to 100 years, who were systemically healthy. Approximately 9 milliliters of peripheral blood were collected from each donor into EDTA-treated Vacutainer tubes. Ficoll-Paque density-gradient centrifugation was used to isolate PBMCs, with at least 6 million per sample. Total RNA was extracted from PBMCs with Trizol reagent, with at least 5 micrograms obtained per sample. For every donor, flow cytometry on a PBMC aliquot measured the percentage of naive CD45RAhigh/CD27high T cells. Inclusive of the bounding cysteine and phenylalanine, the CDR3 is 15 residues long. Here the CDR3 DNA is all that survives: 45 bases in frame from base 1. Trimming leaves V shorter by 6 bases and J shorter by 3 bases, with the junction holding 6 bases beyond the gene matches. The germline V gene supplies CDR1 LGHNA and CDR2 YNFKEQ. This clonotype was found many times. No antigen is known for it. Base qualities are not recorded, but no much larger clone differs from it by a single base.

Recombination joined TRBV4-2 with TRBJ2-5, and 11 junctional nucleotides match TRBD2. What was sequenced was blood. The clonotype comes from a woman aged 30 to 39 in good health. CDR3 loop: CASSRELAGEETQYF. The nucleotide sequence reads TGTGCCAGCAGTCGGGAACTAGCGGGGGAAGAGACCCAGTACTTC.